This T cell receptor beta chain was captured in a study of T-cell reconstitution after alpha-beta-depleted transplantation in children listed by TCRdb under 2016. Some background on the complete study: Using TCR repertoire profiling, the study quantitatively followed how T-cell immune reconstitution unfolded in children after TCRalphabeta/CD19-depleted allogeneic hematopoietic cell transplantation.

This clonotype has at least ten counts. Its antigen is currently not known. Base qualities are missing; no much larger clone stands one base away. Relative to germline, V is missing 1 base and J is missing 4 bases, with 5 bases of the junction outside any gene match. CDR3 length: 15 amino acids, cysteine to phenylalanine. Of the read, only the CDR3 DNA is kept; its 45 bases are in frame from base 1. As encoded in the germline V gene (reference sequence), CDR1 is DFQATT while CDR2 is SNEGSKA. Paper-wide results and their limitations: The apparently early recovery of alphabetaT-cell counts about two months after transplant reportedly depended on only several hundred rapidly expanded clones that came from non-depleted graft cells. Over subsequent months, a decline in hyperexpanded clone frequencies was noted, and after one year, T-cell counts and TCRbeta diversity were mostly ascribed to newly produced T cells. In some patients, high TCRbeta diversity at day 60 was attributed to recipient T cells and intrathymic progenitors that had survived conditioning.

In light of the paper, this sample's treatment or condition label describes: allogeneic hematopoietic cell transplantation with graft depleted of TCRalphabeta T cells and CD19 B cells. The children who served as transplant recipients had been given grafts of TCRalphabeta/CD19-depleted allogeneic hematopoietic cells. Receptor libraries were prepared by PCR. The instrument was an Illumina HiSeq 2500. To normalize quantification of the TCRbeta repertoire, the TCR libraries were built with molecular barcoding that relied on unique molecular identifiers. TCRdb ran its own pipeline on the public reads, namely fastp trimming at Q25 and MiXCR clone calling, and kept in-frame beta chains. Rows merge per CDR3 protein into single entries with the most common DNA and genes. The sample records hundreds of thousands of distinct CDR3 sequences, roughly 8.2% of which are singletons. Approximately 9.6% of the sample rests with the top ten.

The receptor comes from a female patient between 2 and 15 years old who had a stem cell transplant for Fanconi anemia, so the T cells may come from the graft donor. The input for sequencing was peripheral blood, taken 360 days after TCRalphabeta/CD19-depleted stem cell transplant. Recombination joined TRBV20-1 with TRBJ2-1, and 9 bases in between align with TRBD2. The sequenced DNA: TGCAGTGCTAGAGGTCTAGCGGGAACTTACAATGAGCAGTTCTTC. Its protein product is CSARGLAGTYNEQFF.